The present T cell receptor beta chain was sequenced within a study of cytomegalovirus exposure and HLA in healthy donors. The study's findings and limits: The classifier reportedly diagnosed cytomegalovirus status with high specificity and sensitivity.

The PCR used 60 Vbeta and 13 Jbeta primers. The assay was immunoSEQ multiplex PCR, and TCRdb's table has in-frame clones only and misses some. The repertoire holds 150,000 to 180,000 clones, with about four fifths as singletons. Regarding this clone: Its antigen is as yet unknown.

Germline assignment: CDR1 MNHEY and CDR2 SVGAGI. This CDR3 region has 12 residues. V was cut by 8 bases and J by 1 base, with 7 bases left in between. The chain joins TRBV6-5 to TRBJ2-3; the D gene is possibly TRBD1 (6 bases). The TCR was taken from a man younger than 45 in good health and CMV-seropositive. Sample: PBMCs. The CDR3 reads CASRQGTDTQYF. The CDR3 DNA sequence: TGTGCCAGCCGACAGGGCACAGATACGCAGTATTTT.